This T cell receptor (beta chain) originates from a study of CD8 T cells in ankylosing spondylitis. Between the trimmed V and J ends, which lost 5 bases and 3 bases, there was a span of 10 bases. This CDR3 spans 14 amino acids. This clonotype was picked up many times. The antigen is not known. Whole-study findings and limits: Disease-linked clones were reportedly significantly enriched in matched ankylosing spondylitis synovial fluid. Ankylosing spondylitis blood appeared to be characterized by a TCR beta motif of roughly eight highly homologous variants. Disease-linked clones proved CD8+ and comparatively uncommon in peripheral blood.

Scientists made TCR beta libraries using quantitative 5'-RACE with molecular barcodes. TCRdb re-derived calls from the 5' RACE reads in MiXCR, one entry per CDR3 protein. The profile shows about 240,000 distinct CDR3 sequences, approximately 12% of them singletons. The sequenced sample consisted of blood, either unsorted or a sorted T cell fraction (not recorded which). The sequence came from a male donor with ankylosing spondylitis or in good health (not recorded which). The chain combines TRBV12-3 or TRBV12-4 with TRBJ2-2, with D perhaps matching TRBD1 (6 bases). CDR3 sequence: CASSPNRDTGELFF. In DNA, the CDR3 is TGTGCCAGCAGTCCAAACAGGGACACCGGGGAGCTGTTTTTT.